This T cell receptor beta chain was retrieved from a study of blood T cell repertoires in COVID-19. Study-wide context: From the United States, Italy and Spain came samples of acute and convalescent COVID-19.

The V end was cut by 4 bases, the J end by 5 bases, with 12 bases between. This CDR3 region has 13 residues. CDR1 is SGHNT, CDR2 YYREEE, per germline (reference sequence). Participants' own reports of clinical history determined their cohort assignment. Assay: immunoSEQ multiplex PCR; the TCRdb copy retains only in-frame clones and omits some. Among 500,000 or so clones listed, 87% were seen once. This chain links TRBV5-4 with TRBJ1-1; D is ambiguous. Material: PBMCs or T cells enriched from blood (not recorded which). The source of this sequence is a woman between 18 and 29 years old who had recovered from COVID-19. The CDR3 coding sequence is TGTGCCAGCAGCGCCCAAGACGGGACTGAAGCTTTCTTT. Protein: CASSAQDGTEAFF.